This T cell receptor beta chain is from a study of cytomegalovirus exposure and HLA in healthy donors. As regards this clone: As yet, its antigen is unknown.

The PCR made use of 60 Vbeta and 13 Jbeta primers. Generated by immunoSEQ multiplex PCR, the TCRdb table keeps only in-frame clones and is missing some. The sample has tens of thousands of clones; under 9% are singletons. CDR3 length: 16 residues. V lost 4 bases and J lost 4, with 17 bases in between. In germline, CDR1 is KGHSH, CDR2 LQKENI. Study results and caveats: Association with HLA alleles at 0.05 false discovery rate was found for 17,000 or so TCR beta sequences in a later analysis. The study listed under 200 cytomegalovirus-associated TCR beta chains. A missense DCLRE1C variant was associated with V- and J-gene trimming of TCR beta chains in a later analysis, and an independent cohort replicated the association. With high specificity and sensitivity, the classifier reportedly diagnosed cytomegalovirus status.

This chain uses TRBV18 with TRBJ1-3; tentatively, D is TRBD1 (6 bases). The sequenced sample was PBMCs. The TCR originated in a man aged 45 to 65 in good health and CMV-seronegative. The CDR3 is CASSQAGGQIGNTIYF. The CDR3 DNA follows: TGTGCCAGCTCACAAGCCGGCGGACAGATCGGAAACACCATATATTTT.